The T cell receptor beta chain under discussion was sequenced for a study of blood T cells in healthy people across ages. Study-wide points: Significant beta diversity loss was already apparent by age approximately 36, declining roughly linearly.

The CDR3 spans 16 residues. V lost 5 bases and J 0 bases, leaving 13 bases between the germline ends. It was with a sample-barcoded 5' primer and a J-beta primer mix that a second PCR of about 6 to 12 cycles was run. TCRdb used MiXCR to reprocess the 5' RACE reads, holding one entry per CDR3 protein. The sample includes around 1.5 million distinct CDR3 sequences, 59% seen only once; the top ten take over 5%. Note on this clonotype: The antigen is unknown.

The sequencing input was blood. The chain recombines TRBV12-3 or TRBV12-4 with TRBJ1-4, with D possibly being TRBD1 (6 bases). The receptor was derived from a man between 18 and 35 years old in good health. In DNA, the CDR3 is TGTGCCAGCAGTCTCCGGGGGGGGCCAACTAATGAAAAACTGTTTTTT. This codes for CASSLRGGPTNEKLFF.